This TCR beta chain stems from a study of vaccination and CD4 T cells after COVID-19. Study-wide context: Following dose two, a median around 70 days (range 14 to 241) passed before post-vaccine samples were taken. Findings and caveats of the study: Spike mono-reactive status applied to 304 of 307 vaccine-specific clones in convalescent patients.

Germline lookup yields CDR1 MNHEY and CDR2 SMNVEV (reference sequence). CDR3 length: 15 amino acids. The V and J ends lost 0 bases and 7 bases, in that order; junction bases with no gene match: 8. For this clonotype: The antigen is not known.

Cultured CD4+ T-cell DNA underwent Oncomine TCR Beta short-read sequencing. A single record per CDR3 protein comes from TCRdb applying MiXCR to the PCR reads. The table lists roughly 11,000 distinct CDR3 sequences, 53% of them singletons. Regarding treatment: roughly 10-day PBMC culture with coronavirus spike peptide pools or control peptides (ViraFEST assay). ViraFEST stimulated the growth of antigen-specific T cells using peptide pools and subsequently profiled their TCRs by sequencing. Days 3 and 7 saw half the medium replaced with fresh IL-2 medium. The rearrangement uses TRBV27 and TRBJ1-1; 7 nucleotides line up with TRBD1. The clonotype originates from a human donor who had recovered from COVID-19. Material: CD4+ T cells from blood, cultured in vitro. CDR3 in amino acids: CASSLSGQGVSEAFF. CDR3 nucleotides: TGTGCCAGCAGTTTATCGGGGCAGGGGGTGAGTGAAGCTTTCTTT.